Here is one TCR beta chain with its context. What it binds is not known. This sample is part of a study of cytomegalovirus exposure and HLA in healthy donors. Study at large: The study's early data release held about 85 million unique TCRs from HLA-typed donors.

Study-level results: V- and J-gene trimming of TCR beta was linked (in a later analysis) to a missense DCLRE1C variant. By a later analysis, the bulk of CMV-associated TCR beta chains appeared HLA-restricted.

The CDR3 totals 15 residues. The ends lost 2 bases at V and 5 bases at J; junction bases unmatched: 6. The V gene's germline CDR1 is SGHRS and CDR2 YFSETQ. PCR used 60 Vbeta primers and 13 Jbeta primers. Using immunoSEQ multiplex PCR, the repertoire was profiled, and TCRdb retains in-frame clones only, with some absent. The data show some 150,000 clones, roughly 80% seen once. The rearrangement uses TRBV5-1 and TRBJ2-2; TRBD2 matches at 7 bases. Sequenced sample: PBMCs. This TCR came from a man aged 25 to 40 in good health and CMV-seronegative. Here the CDR3 reads CASSFSAGVTGELFF. The CDR3, as DNA: TGCGCCAGCAGCTTTTCCGCGGGAGTGACCGGGGAGCTGTTTTTT.